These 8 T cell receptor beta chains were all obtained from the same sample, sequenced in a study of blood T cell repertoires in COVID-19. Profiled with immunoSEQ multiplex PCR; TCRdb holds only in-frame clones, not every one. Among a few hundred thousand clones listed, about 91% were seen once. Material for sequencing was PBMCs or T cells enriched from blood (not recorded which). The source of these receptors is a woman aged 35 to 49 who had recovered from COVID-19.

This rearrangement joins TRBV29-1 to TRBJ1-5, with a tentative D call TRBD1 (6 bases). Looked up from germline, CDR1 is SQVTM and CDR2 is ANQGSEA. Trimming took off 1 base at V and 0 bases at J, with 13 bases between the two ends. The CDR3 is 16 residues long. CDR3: CSVEGSGTYSNQPQHF. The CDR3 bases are TGCAGCGTTGAAGGGTCAGGGACATATAGCAATCAGCCCCAGCATTTT.

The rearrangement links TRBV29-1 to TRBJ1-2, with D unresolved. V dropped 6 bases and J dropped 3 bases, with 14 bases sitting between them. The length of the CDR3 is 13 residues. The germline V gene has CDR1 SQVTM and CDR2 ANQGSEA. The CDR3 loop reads CSVGREVDYGYTF. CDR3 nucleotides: TGCAGCGTAGGCCGAGAGGTGGACTATGGCTACACCTTC.

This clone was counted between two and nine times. The CDR3 DNA is TGTGCCAGCAGCTTTTCCCCCGCGACGGGCCAAGAGACCCAGTACTTC. Translating it yields CASSFSPATGQETQYF. The V and J genes are TRBV7-2 and TRBJ2-5; the D is unclear. V lost 3 bases and J lost 1, with 15 bases in between. The CDR3 runs 16 residues. Germline loops: CDR1 SGHTA, CDR2 FQGNSA.

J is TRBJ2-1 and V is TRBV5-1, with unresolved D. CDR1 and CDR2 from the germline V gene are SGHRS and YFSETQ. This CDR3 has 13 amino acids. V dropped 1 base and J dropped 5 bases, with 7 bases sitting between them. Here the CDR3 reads CASSLLRNNEQFF. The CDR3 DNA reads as TGCGCCAGCAGCTTGCTTAGAAACAATGAGCAGTTCTTC.

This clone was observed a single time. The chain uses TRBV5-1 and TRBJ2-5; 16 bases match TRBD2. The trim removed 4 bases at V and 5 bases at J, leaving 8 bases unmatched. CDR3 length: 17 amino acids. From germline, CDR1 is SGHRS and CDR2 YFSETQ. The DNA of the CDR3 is TGCGCCAGCAGCCCCTCCGGGACTAGCGGGGGGGAGGAGACCCAGTACTTC. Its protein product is CASSPSGTSGGEETQYF. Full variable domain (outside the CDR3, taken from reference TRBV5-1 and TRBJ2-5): KAGVTQTPRYLIKTRGQQVTLSCSPISGHRSVSWYQQTPGQGLQFLFEYFSETQRNKGNFPGRFSGRQFSNSRSEMNVSTLELGDSALYLCASSPSGTSGGEETQYFGPGTRLLVL.

CDR3 residues: CATSAGRGNTEAFF. DNA for the CDR3: TGTGCCACCAGTGCCGGTCGAGGCAACACTGAAGCTTTCTTT. V is TRBV24-1 and J is TRBJ1-1; no definite D call. This CDR3 has 14 residues. Germline V gene data show CDR1 as KGHDR and CDR2 as SFDVKD. With 5 bases removed from V and 2 bases from J, the gap between germline ends came to 11 bases.

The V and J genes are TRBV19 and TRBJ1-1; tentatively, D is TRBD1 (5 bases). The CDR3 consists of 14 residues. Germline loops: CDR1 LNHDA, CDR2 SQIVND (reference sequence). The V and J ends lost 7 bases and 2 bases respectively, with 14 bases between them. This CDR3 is CASTPRVGNTEAFF. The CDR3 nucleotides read TGTGCCAGTACGCCCAGGGTTGGTAACACTGAAGCTTTCTTT.

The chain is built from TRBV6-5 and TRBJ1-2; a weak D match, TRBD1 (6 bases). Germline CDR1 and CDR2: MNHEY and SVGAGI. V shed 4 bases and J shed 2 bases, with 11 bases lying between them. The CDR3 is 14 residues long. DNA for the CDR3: TGTGCCAGCAGTTTGTACCAGGGGAACTATGGCTACACCTTC. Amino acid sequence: CASSLYQGNYGYTF.